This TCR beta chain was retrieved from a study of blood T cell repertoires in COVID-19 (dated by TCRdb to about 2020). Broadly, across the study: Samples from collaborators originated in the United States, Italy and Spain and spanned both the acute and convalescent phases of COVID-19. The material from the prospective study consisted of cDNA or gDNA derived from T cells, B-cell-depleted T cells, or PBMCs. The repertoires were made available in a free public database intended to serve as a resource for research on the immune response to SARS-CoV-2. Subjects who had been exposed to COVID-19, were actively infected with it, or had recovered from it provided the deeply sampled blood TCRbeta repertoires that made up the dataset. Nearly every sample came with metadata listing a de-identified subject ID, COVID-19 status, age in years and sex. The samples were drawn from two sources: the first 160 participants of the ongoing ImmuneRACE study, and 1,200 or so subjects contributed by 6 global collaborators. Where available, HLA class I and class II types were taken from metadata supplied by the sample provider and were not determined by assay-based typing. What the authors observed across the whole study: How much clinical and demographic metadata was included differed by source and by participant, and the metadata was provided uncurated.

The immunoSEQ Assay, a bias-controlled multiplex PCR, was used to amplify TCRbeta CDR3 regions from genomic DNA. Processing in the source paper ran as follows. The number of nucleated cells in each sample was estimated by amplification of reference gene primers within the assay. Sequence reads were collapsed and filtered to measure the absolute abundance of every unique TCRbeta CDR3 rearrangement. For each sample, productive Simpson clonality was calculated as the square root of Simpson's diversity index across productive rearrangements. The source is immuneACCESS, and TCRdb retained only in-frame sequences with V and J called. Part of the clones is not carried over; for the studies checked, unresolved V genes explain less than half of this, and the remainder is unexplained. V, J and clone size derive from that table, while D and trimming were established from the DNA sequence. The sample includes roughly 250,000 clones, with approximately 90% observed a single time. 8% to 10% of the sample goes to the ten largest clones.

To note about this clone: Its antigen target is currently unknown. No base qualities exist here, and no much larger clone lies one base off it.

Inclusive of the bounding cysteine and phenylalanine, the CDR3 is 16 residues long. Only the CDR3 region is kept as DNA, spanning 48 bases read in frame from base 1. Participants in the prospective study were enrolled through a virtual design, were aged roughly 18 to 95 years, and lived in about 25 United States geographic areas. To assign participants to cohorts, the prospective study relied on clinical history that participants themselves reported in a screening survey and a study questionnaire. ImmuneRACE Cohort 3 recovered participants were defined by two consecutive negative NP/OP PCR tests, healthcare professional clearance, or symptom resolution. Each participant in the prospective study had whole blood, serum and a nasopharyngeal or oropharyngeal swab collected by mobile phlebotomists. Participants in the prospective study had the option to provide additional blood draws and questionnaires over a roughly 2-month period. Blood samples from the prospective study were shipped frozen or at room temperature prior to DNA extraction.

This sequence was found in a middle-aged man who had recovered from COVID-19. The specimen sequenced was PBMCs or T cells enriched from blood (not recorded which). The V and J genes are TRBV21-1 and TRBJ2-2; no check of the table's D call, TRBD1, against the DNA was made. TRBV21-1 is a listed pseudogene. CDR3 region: CASSSRDRGSFGELFF. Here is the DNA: TGTGCCAGCAGCAGCCGGGACAGAGGTTCCTTCGGGGAGCTGTTTTTT.